This T cell receptor (beta chain) is drawn from a study of monozygotic twins with inflammatory bowel disease. General study findings and limits: Using the inverse Simpson index, IBD patients had lower TCRbeta diversity than healthy co-twins.

Regarding this clonotype: As yet, its antigen is unknown.

After skipping T cell sorting, the authors isolated total RNA from whole blood. The CDR3 sequence is 11 residues long. Germline loops: CDR1 MRHNA, CDR2 SNTAGT. Template switching was used to attach UMIs, which incorporated a 6-nucleotide sample barcode. The authors ran two nested PCRs of about 17 and 10 cycles on TCRalpha and TCRbeta cDNA. TCRdb re-called the 5' RACE reads and catalogs CDR3 proteins one per entry, DNA excluded. There are 330,000 or so distinct CDR3 sequences in the sample, with approximately 2% held by the top ten. Sequencing was performed on blood. This clonotype was sampled from a human donor with ulcerative colitis or Crohn's disease, or a healthy co-twin of an affected twin (not recorded which). This rearrangement joins TRBV6-4 to TRBJ2-7. The CDR3 region is CASSDGYEQYF.